This T cell receptor (beta chain) stems from a study of blood T cell repertoires in COVID-19. This clone was seen only once. Repertoires were generated with immunoSEQ multiplex PCR, while TCRdb's copy carries only in-frame clones and drops some. The table includes around 460,000 clones, 80% to 90% detected once. Material for sequencing was peripheral blood. The TCR sequence derives from a man younger than 35 with COVID-19, enrolled during active disease.

CDR3 sequence (DNA): TGCGCCAGCAGGCCCACAGGGGCCTACGAGCAGTACTTC. Protein product: CASRPTGAYEQYF. The genes are TRBV5-1 and TRBJ2-7; TRBD1 matches 7 bases. The length of the CDR3 is 13 residues. CDR1 and CDR2 (germline): SGHRS, YFSETQ. V trimming: 5 bases; J trimming: 2 bases; junction bases outside the gene matches: 4.